This T cell receptor (beta chain) was recorded in a study of regulatory T cells in long-lasting Graves disease. Described time point: persistent/refractory GD, antithyroid drugs over 5 years with positive TRAb. From PBMCs, RNA was extracted and then used to make the TCR library. HTBI primers from iRepertoire and Arm-PCR of CDR3 regions yielded the TCR beta libraries. Each CDR3 protein gets one entry after TCRdb re-called the multiplex PCR reads with MiXCR. The sample carries 350,000 to 500,000 distinct CDR3 sequences, roughly a fifth recorded once. The V gene's germline CDR1 is MGHRA and CDR2 YSYEKL. The CDR3 is 13 residues long. V dropped 2 bases and J dropped 2 bases, with 7 bases sitting between them.

This material consisted of peripheral blood mononuclear cells (PBMCs), taken when the disease was refractory, from a patient treated with antithyroid drugs. This sequence originates from a female donor with Graves disease. The chain employs TRBV4-1 and TRBJ2-7, with a tentative D call TRBD2 (5 bases). This CDR3 is CASSQQRAYEQYF. In nucleotides, the CDR3 is TGCGCCAGCAGCCAACAGAGGGCCTACGAGCAGTACTTC.